The table lists the clone carrying this T cell receptor beta chain with a few counts. This specimen belongs to a study of blood T cell repertoires in COVID-19. Study-level information: There were acute and convalescent COVID-19 samples, and they came from the United States, Italy and Spain. PBMCs, B-cell-depleted T cells, or T cells were the source of the cDNA or gDNA that made up the material.

Original analysis: Quantification of nucleated cells was approximated via reference gene primer amplification. Clones were sequenced by immunoSEQ multiplex PCR, and TCRdb holds only the in-frame ones, with some missing. That table supplies the V and J calls and clone size; D and trimming were determined from the DNA. The table lists about 68,000 clones, about nine tenths of them singletons. The CDR3 totals 15 residues. Trimming stripped 5 bases from V and 2 bases from J, with 13 bases between. Germline V gene lookup returns CDR1 LGHDT and CDR2 YNNKEL (reference sequence). The chain couples TRBV3-1 (or the pseudogene TRBV3-2) to TRBJ2-1, with D possibly matching TRBD2 (6 bases). This TCR derives from a man between 25 and 39 years old with acute or convalescent COVID-19. The sequenced material came from peripheral blood. CDR3 amino acids: CASSSGTGTYNEQFF. CDR3 DNA sequence: TGTGCCAGCAGCTCCGGGACTGGAACCTACAATGAGCAGTTCTTC.